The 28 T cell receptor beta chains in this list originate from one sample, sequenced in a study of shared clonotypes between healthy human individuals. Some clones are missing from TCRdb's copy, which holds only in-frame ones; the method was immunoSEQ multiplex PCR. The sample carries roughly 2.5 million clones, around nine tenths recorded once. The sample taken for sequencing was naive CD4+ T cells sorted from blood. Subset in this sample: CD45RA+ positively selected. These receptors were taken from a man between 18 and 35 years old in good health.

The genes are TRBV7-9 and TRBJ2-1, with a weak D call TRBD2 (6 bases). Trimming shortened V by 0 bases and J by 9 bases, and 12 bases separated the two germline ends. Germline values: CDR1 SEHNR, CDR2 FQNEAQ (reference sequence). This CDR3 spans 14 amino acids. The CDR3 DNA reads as TGTGCCAGCAGCTTAGCGGGCGGGGTAGGTGAGCAGTTCTTC. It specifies CASSLAGGVGEQFF.

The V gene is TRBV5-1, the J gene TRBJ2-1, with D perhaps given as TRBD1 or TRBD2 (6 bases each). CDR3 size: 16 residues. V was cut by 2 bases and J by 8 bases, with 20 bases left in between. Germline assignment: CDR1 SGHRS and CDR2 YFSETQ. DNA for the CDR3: TGCGCCAGCAGCTTAGTAATGGGGGGCTGGGGCCATGAGCAGTTCTTC. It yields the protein CASSLVMGGWGHEQFF.

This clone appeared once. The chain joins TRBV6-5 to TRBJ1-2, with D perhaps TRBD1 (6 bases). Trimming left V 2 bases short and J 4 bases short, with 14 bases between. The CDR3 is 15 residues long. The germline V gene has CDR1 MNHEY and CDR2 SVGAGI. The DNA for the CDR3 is TGTGCCAGCAGTTACCCTTCGGGGGGCGCCTATGGCTACACCTTC. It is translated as CASSYPSGGAYGYTF.

The CDR3 protein is CASSPGGGNQPQHF. In DNA form, the CDR3 reads TGTGCCAGCAGCCCAGGGGGTGGCAATCAGCCCCAGCATTTT. The rearrangement links TRBV9 to TRBJ1-5; 7 bases align to TRBD1. J was trimmed by 2 bases and V by 4 bases; bases with no gene match: 3. CDR3 length: 14 residues. Germline lookup yields CDR1 SGDLS and CDR2 YYNGEE.

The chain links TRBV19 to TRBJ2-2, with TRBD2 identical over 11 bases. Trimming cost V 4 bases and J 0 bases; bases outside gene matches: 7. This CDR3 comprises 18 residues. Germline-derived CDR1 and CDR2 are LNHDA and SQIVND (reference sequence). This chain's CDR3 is CASSTPGLAAANTGELFF. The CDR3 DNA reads TGTGCCAGTAGTACACCGGGACTAGCGGCCGCGAACACCGGGGAGCTGTTTTTT.

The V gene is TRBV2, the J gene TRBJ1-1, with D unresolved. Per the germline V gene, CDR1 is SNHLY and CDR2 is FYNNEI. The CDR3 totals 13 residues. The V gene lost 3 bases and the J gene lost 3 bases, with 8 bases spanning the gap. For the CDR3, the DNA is TGTGCCAGCAGTGACCAGTCCTACACTGAAGCTTTCTTT. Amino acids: CASSDQSYTEAFF.

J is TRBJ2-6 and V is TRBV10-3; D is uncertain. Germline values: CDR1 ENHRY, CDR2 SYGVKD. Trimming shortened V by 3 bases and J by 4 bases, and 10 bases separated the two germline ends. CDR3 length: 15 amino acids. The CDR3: CAISDAPWGANVLTF. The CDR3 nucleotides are TGTGCCATCAGTGATGCCCCGTGGGGGGCCAACGTCCTGACTTTC.

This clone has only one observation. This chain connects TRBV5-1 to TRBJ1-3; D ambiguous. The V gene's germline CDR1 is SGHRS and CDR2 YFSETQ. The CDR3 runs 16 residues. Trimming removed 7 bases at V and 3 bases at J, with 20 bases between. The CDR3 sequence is CASALSTGSVGNTIYF. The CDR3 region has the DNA TGCGCCAGCGCTTTGTCCACCGGGTCGGTTGGAAACACCATATATTTT.

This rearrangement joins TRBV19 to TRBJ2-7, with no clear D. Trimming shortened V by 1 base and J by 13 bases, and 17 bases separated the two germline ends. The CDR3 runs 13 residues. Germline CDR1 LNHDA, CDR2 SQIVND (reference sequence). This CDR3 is CASSIGPSGRQYF. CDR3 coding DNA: TGTGCCAGTAGTATAGGCCCTTCCGGACGCCAATACTTC. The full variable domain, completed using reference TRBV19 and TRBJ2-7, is DGGITQSPKYLFRKEGQNVTLSCEQNLNHDAMYWYRQDPGQGLRLIYYSQIVNDFQKGDIAEGYSVSREKKESFPLTVTSAQKNPTAFYLCASSIGPSGRQYFGPGTRLTVT.

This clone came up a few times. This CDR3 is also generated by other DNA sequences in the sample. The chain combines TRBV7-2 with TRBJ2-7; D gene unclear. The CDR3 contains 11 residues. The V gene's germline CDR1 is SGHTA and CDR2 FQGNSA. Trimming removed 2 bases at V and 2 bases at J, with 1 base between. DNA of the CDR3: TGTGCCAGCAGCTTAACCTACGAGCAGTACTTC. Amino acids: CASSLTYEQYF.

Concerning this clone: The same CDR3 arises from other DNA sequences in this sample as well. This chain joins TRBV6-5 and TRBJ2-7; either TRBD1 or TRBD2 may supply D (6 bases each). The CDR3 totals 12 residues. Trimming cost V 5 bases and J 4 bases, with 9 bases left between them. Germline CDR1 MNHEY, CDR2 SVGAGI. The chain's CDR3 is CASSRGAYEQYF. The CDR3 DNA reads TGTGCCAGCAGTAGGGGGGCTTACGAGCAGTACTTC.

The CDR3 loop reads CASTWGVQETQYF. In DNA, the CDR3 is TGTGCCAGCACCTGGGGCGTCCAAGAGACCCAGTACTTC. This chain links TRBV2 with TRBJ2-5; D might be TRBD1 (5 bases). This CDR3 region has 13 residues. V lost 7 bases and J 1 base, leaving 10 bases between the germline ends. The germline V gene encodes CDR1 SNHLY and CDR2 FYNNEI. The full variable domain, rest sourced from reference TRBV2 and TRBJ2-5, is EPEVTQTPSHQVTQMGQEVILRCVPISNHLYFYWYRQILGQKVEFLVSFYNNEISEKSEIFDDQFSVERPDGSNFTLKIRSTKLEDSAMYFCASTWGVQETQYFGPGTRLLVL.

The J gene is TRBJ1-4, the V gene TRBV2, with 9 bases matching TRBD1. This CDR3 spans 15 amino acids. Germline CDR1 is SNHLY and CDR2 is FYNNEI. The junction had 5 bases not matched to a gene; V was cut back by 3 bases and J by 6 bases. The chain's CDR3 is CASSDTGTGYEKLFF. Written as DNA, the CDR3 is TGTGCCAGCAGTGATACCGGGACAGGGTATGAAAAACTGTTTTTT.

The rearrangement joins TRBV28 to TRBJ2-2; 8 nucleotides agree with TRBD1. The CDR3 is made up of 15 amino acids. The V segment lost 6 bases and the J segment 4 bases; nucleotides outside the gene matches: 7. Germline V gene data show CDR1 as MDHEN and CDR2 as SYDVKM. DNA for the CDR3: TGTGCCAGCAGCGCAGGGGGCTGGAGCACCGGGGAGCTGTTTTTT. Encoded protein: CASSAGGWSTGELFF.

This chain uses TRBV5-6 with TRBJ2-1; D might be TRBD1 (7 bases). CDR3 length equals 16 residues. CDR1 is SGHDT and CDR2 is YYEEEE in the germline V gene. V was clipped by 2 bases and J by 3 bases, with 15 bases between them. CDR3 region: CASSLIAGQIYNEQFF. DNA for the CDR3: TGTGCCAGCAGCTTAATTGCGGGACAGATCTACAATGAGCAGTTCTTC.

The CDR3 coding sequence is TGCAGCGTTTCCCCCCGAGTGAGCTCTGGAAACACCATATATTTT. It yields the protein CSVSPRVSSGNTIYF. The chain carries TRBV29-1 and TRBJ1-3; D gene ambiguous. The germline CDR1 and CDR2 sequences are SQVTM and ANQGSEA. CDR3 length: 15 amino acids. The V and J ends lost 5 bases and 0 bases respectively, with 14 bases between them.

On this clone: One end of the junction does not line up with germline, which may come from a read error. The CDR3: CASSLASGGAGEQFF. The CDR3 region has the DNA TGTGCCAGCAGCCTAGCAAGCGGGGGGGCCGGTGAGCAGTTCTTC. J is TRBJ2-1 and V is TRBV7-6, with TRBD2 matching 10 bases. Germline assignment: CDR1 SGHVS and CDR2 FNYEAQ. The CDR3 consists of 15 residues.

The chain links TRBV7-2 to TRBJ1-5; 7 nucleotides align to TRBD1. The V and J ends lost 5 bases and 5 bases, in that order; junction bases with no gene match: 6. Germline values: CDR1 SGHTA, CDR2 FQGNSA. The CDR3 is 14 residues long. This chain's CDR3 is CASSQGDSYQPQHF. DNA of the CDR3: TGTGCCAGCAGCCAAGGGGACAGTTATCAGCCCCAGCATTTT.

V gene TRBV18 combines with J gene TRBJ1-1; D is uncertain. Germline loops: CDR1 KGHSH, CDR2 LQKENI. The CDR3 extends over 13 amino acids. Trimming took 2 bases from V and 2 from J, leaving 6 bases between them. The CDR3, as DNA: TGTGCCAGCTCACCATTAGATAACACTGAAGCTTTCTTT. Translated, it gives CASSPLDNTEAFF.

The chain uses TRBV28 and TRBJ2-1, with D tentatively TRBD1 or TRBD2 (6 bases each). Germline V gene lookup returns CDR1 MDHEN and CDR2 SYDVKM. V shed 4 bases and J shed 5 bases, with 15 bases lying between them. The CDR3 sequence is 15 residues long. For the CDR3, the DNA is TGTGCCAGCAGTTCTGGAGGGGGGACCAACAATGAGCAGTTCTTC. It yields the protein CASSSGGGTNNEQFF.

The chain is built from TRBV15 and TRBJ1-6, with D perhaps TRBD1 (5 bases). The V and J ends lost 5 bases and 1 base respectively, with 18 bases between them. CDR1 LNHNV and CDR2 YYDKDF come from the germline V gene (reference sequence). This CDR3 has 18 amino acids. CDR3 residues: CATSDGRGTTSYNSPLHF. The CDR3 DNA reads TGTGCCACCAGCGACGGGAGGGGAACTACGTCCTATAATTCACCCCTCCACTTT. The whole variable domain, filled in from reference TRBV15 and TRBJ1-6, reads DAMVIQNPRYQVTQFGKPVTLSCSQTLNHNVMYWYQQKSSQAPKLLFHYYDKDFNNEADTPDNFQSRRPNTSFCFLDIRSPGLGDTAMYLCATSDGRGTTSYNSPLHFGNGTRLTVT.

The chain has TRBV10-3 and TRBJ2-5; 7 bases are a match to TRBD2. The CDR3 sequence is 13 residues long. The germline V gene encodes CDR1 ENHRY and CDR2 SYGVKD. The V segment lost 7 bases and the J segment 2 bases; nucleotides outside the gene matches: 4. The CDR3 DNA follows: TGTGCCATCAAGTCAGCGGGACAAGAGACCCAGTACTTC. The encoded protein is CAIKSAGQETQYF.

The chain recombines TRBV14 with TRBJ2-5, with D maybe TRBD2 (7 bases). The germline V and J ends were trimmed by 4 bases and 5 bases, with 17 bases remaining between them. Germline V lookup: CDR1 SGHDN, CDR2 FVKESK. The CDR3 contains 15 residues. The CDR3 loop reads CASSPKGGALETQYF. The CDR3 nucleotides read TGTGCCAGCAGCCCAAAGGGGGGGGCGCTGGAGACCCAGTACTTC.

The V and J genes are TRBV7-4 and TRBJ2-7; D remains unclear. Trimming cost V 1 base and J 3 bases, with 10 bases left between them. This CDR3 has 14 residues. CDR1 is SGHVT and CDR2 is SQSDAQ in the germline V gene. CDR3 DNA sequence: TGTGCCAGCAGCTTAGTTGGCGGTCGCTACGAGCAGTACTTC. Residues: CASSLVGGRYEQYF.

The CDR3 region has the DNA TGTGCCAGTAGTATGCAGGGAAAAGGCTACACCTTC. Translation gives CASSMQGKGYTF. V gene TRBV19 combines with J gene TRBJ1-2; maybe TRBD1 (5 bases). Trimming took 3 bases from V and 8 from J, leaving 10 bases between them. CDR3 length: 12 amino acids. Germline V gene sequence: CDR1 LNHDA, CDR2 SQIVND (reference sequence).

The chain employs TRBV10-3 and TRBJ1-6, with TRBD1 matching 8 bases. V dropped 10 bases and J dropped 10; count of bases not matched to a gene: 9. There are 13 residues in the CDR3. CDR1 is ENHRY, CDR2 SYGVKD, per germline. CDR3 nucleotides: TGTGCCAGCACAGACAGGGGACGGTCACCCCTCCACTTT. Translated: CASTDRGRSPLHF.

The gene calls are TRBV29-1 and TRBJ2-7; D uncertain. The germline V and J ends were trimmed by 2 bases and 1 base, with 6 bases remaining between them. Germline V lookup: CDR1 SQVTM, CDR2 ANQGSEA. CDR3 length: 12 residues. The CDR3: CSVEPNSYEQYF. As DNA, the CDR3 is TGCAGCGTTGAACCGAATTCCTACGAGCAGTACTTC.

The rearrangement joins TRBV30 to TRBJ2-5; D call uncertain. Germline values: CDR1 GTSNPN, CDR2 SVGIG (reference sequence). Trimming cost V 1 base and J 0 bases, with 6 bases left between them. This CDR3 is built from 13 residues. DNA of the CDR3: TGTGCCTGGAGTGGGTCCTACCAAGAGACCCAGTACTTC. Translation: CAWSGSYQETQYF. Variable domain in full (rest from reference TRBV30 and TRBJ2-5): SQTIHQWPATLVQPVGSPLSLECTVEGTSNPNLYWYRQAAGRGLQLLFYSVGIGQISSEVPQNLSASRPQDRQFILSSKKLLLSDSGFYLCAWSGSYQETQYFGPGTRLLVL.